These 18 T cell receptor beta chains were sequenced from one sample in a study of T cells after somatic rescue of genetic block. Some clones are missing from TCRdb's copy, which holds only in-frame ones; the method was immunoSEQ multiplex PCR. The table has approximately 71,000 clones, 85% to 95% seen once. The sequenced sample was peripheral blood mononuclear cells (PBMCs). The receptors were gathered from a man aged 40-55 years.

The chain has TRBV7-2 and TRBJ2-3, with TRBD2 identical over 10 bases. V dropped 2 bases and J dropped 2; count of bases not matched to a gene: 1. CDR3 size: 15 residues. Germline CDR1 and CDR2: SGHTA and FQGNSA. CDR3 amino acids: CASSLLAGATDTQYF. The CDR3 nucleotides are TGTGCCAGCAGCTTACTAGCGGGAGCCACAGATACGCAGTATTTT.

This clone has just a few counts. This chain joins TRBV6-6 and TRBJ1-2; TRBD1 might be the D (5 bases). From germline, CDR1 is MNHNY and CDR2 SVGAGI (reference sequence). CDR3 length: 11 amino acids. Deletions cut 5 bases from V and 7 bases from J, with 8 bases between. CDR3 sequence reads: CASSPDIGYTF. CDR3 nucleotides: TGTGCCAGCAGTCCGGACATTGGCTACACCTTC.

The V and J genes are TRBV9 and TRBJ2-7; either TRBD1 or TRBD2 may supply D (5 bases each). The length of the CDR3 is 15 residues. Trimming removed 0 bases at V and 7 bases at J, with 17 bases between. The germline CDR1 and CDR2 sequences are SGDLS and YYNGEE. The CDR3: CASSVEAGSWWEQYF. The CDR3, as DNA: TGTGCCAGCAGCGTAGAGGCAGGGAGTTGGTGGGAGCAGTACTTC.

The chain employs TRBV7-9 and TRBJ1-3, with D possibly being TRBD1 (5 bases). This CDR3 is 15 amino acids long. Germline CDR1 SEHNR, CDR2 FQNEAQ (reference sequence). The V gene lost 5 bases and the J gene lost 0 bases, with 11 bases spanning the gap. In nucleotides, the CDR3 is TGTGCCAGCAGCAAACGCAGGGACTCTGGAAACACCATATATTTT. Translation: CASSKRRDSGNTIYF.

The rearrangement uses TRBV5-1 and TRBJ1-6; 7 bases line up with TRBD1. The CDR3 spans 14 residues. Germline V gives CDR1 SGHRS, CDR2 YFSETQ. Trimming took 5 bases from V and 10 from J; bases not matched to a gene: 9. In nucleotides, the CDR3 is TGCGCCAGCAGGGATACCTCAGGGGGGTCACCCCTCCACTTT. It is translated as CASRDTSGGSPLHF.

This sequence joins TRBV6-1 and TRBJ1-1, with no clear D. Germline V lookup: CDR1 MNHNS, CDR2 SASEGT. The V end was cut by 2 bases, the J end by 3 bases, with 13 bases between. The CDR3 runs 15 residues. This chain's CDR3 is CASSEYVGFHTEAFF. CDR3 nucleotide sequence: TGTGCCAGCAGTGAATACGTGGGGTTCCACACTGAAGCTTTCTTT.

V usage is TRBV10-2 and J usage is TRBJ1-5; D uncertain. Germline V gives CDR1 WSHSY, CDR2 SAAADI. The CDR3 loop spans 13 amino acids. The V gene lost 8 bases and the J gene lost 0 bases, with 8 bases spanning the gap. The chain's CDR3 is CASRENSNQPQHF. The CDR3, as DNA: TGCGCCAGCCGGGAGAATAGCAATCAGCCCCAGCATTTT.

This clone has only one observation. This chain joins TRBV6-1 and TRBJ1-1; D ambiguous. The CDR3 length is 13 residues. The germline V gene has CDR1 MNHNS and CDR2 SASEGT. Trimming pared 1 base from V and 4 bases from J, leaving 7 bases between. CDR3 sequence (DNA): TGTGCCAGCAGTGAAGGGGCAGGCACTGAAGCTTTCTTT. It translates to CASSEGAGTEAFF.

This clone has just one count. This likely comes from a read error, as the CDR3 has no conserved phenylalanine or tryptophan at its end. The DNA is omitted, as the CDR3 cannot be located on it reliably, and the CDR3 follows TCRdb's listing. The chain joins TRBV6-1 to TRBJ1-2. Germline CDR1 and CDR2: MNHNS and SASEGT. From its first to its last residue, the CDR3 has 13 amino acids. The CDR3 spells CASSERGEVQEYY.

The chain links TRBV30 to TRBJ1-3; tentative D call: TRBD1 (6 bases). The CDR3 runs 14 residues. Trimming removed 5 bases from V and 1 base from J, with 12 bases in between. The germline V gene encodes CDR1 GTSNPN and CDR2 SVGIG (reference sequence). The CDR3 DNA sequence: TGTGCCTGGTGGGGGGCCGGGTCTGGAAACACCATATATTTT. It yields the protein CAWWGAGSGNTIYF.

The gene calls are TRBV9 and TRBJ1-1; D unclear. The CDR3 loop spans 13 amino acids. Germline-derived CDR1 and CDR2 are SGDLS and YYNGEE. Trimming left V 1 base short and J 2 bases short, with 6 bases between. CDR3 amino acids: CASSVPPNTEAFF. The CDR3 region has the DNA TGTGCCAGCAGCGTACCCCCAAACACTGAAGCTTTCTTT. Based on the CDR3 plus reference TRBV9 and TRBJ1-1, the full variable domain is DSGVTQTPKHLITATGQRVTLRCSPRSGDLSVYWYQQSLDQGLQFLIQYYNGEERAKGNILERFSAQQFPDLHSELNLSSLELGDSALYFCASSVPPNTEAFFGQGTRLTVV.

V gene TRBV28 combines with J gene TRBJ2-3, with 7 bases lining up with TRBD1. This CDR3 spans 15 amino acids. V lost 5 bases to trimming and J lost 6 bases; unmatched junction nucleotides: 11. Germline V gives CDR1 MDHEN, CDR2 SYDVKM. In DNA form, the CDR3 reads TGTGCCAGCAGTCCCCGACAGGGATGGTTGGATACGCAGTATTTT. It encodes CASSPRQGWLDTQYF.

The chain joins TRBV11-3 to TRBJ2-3, with D perhaps matching TRBD1 or TRBD2 (5 bases each). The CDR3 has 13 residues. V gave up 5 bases and J gave up 5 bases, with 11 bases separating them. Germline CDR1 SGHNT, CDR2 YENEEA. The CDR3 nucleotides read TGTGCCAGCAGCGGGGGTCGGGAAGATACGCAGTATTTT. It translates to CASSGGREDTQYF.

This clone was recorded only once. The chain carries TRBV27 and TRBJ2-7; 9 nucleotides align to TRBD1. The length of the CDR3 is 14 residues. Germline CDR1 and CDR2: MNHEY and SMNVEV (reference sequence). V lost 4 bases, J lost 2 bases, and 3 bases stayed unmatched. CDR3 DNA sequence: TGTGCCAGCAGTTCCTGGGACAGGGCCTACGAGCAGTACTTC. It is translated as CASSSWDRAYEQYF.

The chain carries TRBV11-2 and TRBJ2-7; D perhaps matches TRBD2 (5 bases). The CDR3 consists of 12 residues. V was shortened by 5 bases and J by 5 bases, with 10 bases between the two germline ends. Germline CDR1 is SGHAT and CDR2 is FQNNGV. CDR3 nucleotide sequence: TGTGCCAGCAGCCACCGGGAAAACGAGCAGTACTTC. This gives the protein CASSHRENEQYF.

V is TRBV7-9 and J is TRBJ2-2; D remains unclear. Trimming took off 7 bases at V and 2 bases at J, with 14 bases between the two ends. This CDR3 is built from 15 residues. Germline-derived CDR1 and CDR2 are SEHNR and FQNEAQ (reference sequence). The CDR3 DNA follows: TGTGCCAGCACTTATAGCCGCGGAAACACCGGGGAGCTGTTTTTT. Translated, it gives CASTYSRGNTGELFF.

The rearrangement links TRBV14 to TRBJ1-5; D possibly corresponds to TRBD1 (5 bases). Germline CDR1 and CDR2: SGHDN and FVKESK. V dropped 4 bases and J dropped 9 bases, with 10 bases sitting between them. This CDR3 contains 12 residues. CDR3 DNA: TGTGCCAGCAGCCTGCGGGGCGGGCCCCAGCATTTT. Its protein is CASSLRGGPQHF.

The rearrangement joins TRBV18 to TRBJ2-7, with D perhaps matching TRBD1 (6 bases). Trimming left V 6 bases short and J 6 bases short, with 12 bases between. Germline lookup yields CDR1 KGHSH and CDR2 LQKENI. The CDR3 sequence is 12 residues long. In DNA form, the CDR3 reads TGTGCCAGCTCCCCCACAGGGCCCGAGCAGTACTTC. It encodes CASSPTGPEQYF.